The clone carrying this T cell receptor beta chain has a count of ten or more. Its target is not known. The data derive from a study of T-cell reconstitution after alpha-beta-depleted transplantation in children. Regarding the study as a whole: Fresh T-cell production supplied most of the T-cell counts and diversity seen one year after transplant. There were reportedly several hundred expanded graft clones from which alpha-beta T cells came about two months after transplant.

Unique molecular identifiers tagged the TCRbeta library. Via MiXCR, TCRdb re-called the PCR reads, giving one row per CDR3 protein. This sample has fewer than 700,000 distinct CDR3 sequences; about 23% occur once, and the top ten carry 13% to 15%. CDR3 size: 15 residues. Per the germline V gene, CDR1 is MGHRA and CDR2 is YSYEKL. The ends were cut back, 0 bases at V and 5 bases at J, with 13 bases in the middle. The sample in question was PBMCs, mostly from graft donor cells, obtained 360 days after TCRalphabeta/CD19-depleted stem cell transplant. The chain has TRBV4-1 and TRBJ1-2; no reliable D call. The clonotype originates from a boy under two years old who had a stem cell transplant for acute myeloid leukemia, so the T cells may come from the graft donor. The CDR3 DNA follows: TGCGCCAGCAGCCAAGAGGCGGCGACGGCGTATGGCTACACCTTC. Translated, it gives CASSQEAATAYGYTF.